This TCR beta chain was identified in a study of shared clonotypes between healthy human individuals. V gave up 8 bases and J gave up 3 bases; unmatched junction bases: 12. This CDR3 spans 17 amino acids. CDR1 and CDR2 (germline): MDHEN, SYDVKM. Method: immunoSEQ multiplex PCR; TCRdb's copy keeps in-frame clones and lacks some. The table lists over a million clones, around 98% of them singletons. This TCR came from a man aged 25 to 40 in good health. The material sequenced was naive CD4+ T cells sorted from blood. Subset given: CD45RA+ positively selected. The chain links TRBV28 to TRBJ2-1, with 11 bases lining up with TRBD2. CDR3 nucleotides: TGTGCCAGCCTGGCCCTAGCGGGAGGCTCCCACTACAATGAGCAGTTCTTC. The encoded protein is CASLALAGGSHYNEQFF.